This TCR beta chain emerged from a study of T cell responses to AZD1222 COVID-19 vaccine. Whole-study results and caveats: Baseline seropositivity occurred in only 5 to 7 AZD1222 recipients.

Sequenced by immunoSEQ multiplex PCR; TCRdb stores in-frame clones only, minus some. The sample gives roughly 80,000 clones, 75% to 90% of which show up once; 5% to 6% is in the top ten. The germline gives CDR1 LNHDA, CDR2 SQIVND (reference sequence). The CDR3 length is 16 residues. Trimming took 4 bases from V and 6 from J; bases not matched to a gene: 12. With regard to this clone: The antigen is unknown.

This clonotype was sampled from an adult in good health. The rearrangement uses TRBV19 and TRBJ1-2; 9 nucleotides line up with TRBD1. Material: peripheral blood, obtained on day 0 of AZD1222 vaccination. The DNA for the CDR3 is TGTGCCAGTAGTAGGGGCCTACAGGGGGCTTTCAATGGCTACACCTTC. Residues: CASSRGLQGAFNGYTF.